This TCR beta chain appears in the sequencing data of a study of STAT3 mutations in large granular lymphocyte leukemia. Study-level information: Roughly half the longitudinally sequenced T-LGLL patients had canonical STAT3 mutations. General study points: No sample exists from the first appearance of each clone. At least one immunodominant TCR beta clonotype appeared in every T-cell large granular lymphocyte leukemia patient. A small but highly pathogenic clone may have been missed. Suggested: STAT3 mutation was not the ancestral event for these clonal expansions.

V lost 0 bases, J lost 9 bases, and 12 bases lay in between. The germline V gene encodes CDR1 MGHRA and CDR2 YSYEKL. The CDR3 extends over 13 amino acids. Note on this clone: Its antigen remains unknown.

Data came from immunoSEQ multiplex PCR; TCRdb stores just in-frame clones and leaves some out. This repertoire shows approximately 43,000 clones, about 81% found once; its top ten account for approximately 0.41%. This sequence joins TRBV4-1 and TRBJ2-7, with D maybe TRBD1 (5 bases). The origin of this receptor is a human donor with T large granular lymphocyte leukemia. Some clones in this sample may be carry-over from other donors' samples. Sequencing was performed on PBMCs. The DNA for the CDR3 is TGCGCCAGCAGCCAAGAGGGGCCCCTGGTGCAGTACTTC. Encoded protein: CASSQEGPLVQYF.